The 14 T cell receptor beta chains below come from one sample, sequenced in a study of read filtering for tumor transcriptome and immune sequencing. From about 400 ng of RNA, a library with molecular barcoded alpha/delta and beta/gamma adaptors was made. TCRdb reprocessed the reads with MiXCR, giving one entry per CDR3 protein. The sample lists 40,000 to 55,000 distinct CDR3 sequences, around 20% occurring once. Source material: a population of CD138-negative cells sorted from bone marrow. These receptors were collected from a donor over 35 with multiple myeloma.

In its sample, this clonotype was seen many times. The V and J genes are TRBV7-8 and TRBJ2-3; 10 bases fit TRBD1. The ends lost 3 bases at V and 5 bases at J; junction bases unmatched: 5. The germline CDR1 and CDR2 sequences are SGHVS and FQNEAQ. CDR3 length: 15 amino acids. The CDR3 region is CASSFRQGAIDTQYF. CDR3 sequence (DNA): TGTGCCAGCAGCTTCCGACAGGGGGCTATAGATACGCAGTATTTT.

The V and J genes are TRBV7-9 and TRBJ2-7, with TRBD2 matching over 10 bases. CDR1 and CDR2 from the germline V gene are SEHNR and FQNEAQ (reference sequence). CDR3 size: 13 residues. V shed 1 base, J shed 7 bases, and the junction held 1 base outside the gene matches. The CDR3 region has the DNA TGTGCCAGCAGCTTAGAGCGGGGGGGTGAGCAGTACTTC. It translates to CASSLERGGEQYF.

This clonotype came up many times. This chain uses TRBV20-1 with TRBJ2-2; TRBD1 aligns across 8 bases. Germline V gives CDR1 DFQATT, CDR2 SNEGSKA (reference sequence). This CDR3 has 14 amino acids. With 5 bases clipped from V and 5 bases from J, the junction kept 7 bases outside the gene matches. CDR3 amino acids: CSASKGQGTGELFF. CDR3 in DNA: TGCAGTGCTTCGAAAGGACAGGGAACCGGGGAGCTGTTTTTT.

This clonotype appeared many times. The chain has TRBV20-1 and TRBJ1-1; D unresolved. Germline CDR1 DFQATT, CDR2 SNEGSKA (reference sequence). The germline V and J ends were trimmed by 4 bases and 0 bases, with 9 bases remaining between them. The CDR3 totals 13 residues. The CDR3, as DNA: TGCAGTGCTACATCCCGGTTGAACACTGAAGCTTTCTTT. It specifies CSATSRLNTEAFF.

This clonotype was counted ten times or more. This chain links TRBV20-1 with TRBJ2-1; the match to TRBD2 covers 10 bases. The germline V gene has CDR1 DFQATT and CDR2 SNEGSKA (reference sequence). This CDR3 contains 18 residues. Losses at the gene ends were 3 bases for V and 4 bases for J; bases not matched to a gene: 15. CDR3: CSARGLGSGRIKYNEQFF. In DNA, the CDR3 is TGCAGTGCTAGGGGGCTCGGTAGCGGGAGGATTAAGTACAATGAGCAGTTCTTC.

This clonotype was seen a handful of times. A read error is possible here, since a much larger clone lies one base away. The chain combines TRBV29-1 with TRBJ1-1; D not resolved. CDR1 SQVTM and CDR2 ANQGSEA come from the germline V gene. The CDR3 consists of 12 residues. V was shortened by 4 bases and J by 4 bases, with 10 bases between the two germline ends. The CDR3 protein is CSVVKGSTEAFF. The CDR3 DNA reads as TGCAGCGTTGTCAAGGGAAGCACTGAAGCTTTCTTT.

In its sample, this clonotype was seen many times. As DNA, the CDR3 is TGCAGTGCTAGAGCTAGGGCCACCACCTCCTACGAGCAGTACTTC. It encodes CSARARATTSYEQYF. The V call is TRBV20-1, the J call TRBJ2-7, with no clear D. CDR1 and CDR2 (germline): DFQATT, SNEGSKA (reference sequence). The CDR3 is 15 amino acids. The V end was cut by 1 base, the J end by 0 bases, with 13 bases between.

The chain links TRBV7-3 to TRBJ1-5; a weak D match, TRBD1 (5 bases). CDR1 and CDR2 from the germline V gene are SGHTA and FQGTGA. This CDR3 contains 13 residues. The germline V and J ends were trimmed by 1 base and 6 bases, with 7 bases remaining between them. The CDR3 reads CASSLRGGQPQHF. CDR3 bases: TGTGCCAGCAGCTTAAGGGGGGGTCAGCCCCAGCATTTT.

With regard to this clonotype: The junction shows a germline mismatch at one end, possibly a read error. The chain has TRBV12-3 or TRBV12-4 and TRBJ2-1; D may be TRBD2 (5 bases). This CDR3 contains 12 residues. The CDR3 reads CASCFLACEQFF. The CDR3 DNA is TGTGCCAGCTGTTTCCTAGCTTGCGAGCAGTTCTTC.

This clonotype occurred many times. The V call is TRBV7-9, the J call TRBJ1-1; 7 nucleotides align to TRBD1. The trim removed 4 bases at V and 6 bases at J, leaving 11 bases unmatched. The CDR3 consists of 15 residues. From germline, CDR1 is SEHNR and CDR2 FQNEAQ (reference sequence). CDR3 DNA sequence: TGTGCCAGCAGCTCCGCAAGAGACAGGGCCTCTGAAGCTTTCTTT. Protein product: CASSSARDRASEAFF.

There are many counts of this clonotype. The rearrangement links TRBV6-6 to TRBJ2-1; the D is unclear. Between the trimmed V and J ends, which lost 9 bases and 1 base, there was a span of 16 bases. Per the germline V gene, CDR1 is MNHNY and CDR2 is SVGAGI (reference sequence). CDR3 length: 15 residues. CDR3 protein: CASRLVLASYNEQFF. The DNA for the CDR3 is TGTGCCAGTCGATTGGTCCTCGCGTCCTACAATGAGCAGTTCTTC.

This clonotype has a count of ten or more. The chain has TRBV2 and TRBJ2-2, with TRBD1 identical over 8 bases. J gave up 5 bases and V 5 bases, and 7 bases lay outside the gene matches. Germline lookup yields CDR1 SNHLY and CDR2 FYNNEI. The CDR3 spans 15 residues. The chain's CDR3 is CASSRDRSGTGELFF. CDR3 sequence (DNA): TGTGCCAGCAGTAGGGACAGGTCCGGAACCGGGGAGCTGTTTTTT.

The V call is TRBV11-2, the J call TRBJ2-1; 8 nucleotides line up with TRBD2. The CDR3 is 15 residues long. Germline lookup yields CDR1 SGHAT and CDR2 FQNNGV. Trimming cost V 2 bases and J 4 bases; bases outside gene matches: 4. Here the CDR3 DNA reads TGTGCCAGCAGCTTAACCGGGGGGGTATACAATGAGCAGTTCTTC. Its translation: CASSLTGGVYNEQFF. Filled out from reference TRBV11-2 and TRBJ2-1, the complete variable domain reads EAGVAQSPRYKIIEKRQSVAFWCNPISGHATLYWYQQILGQGPKLLIQFQNNGVVDDSQLPKDRFSAERLKGVDSTLKIQPAKLEDSAVYLCASSLTGGVYNEQFFGPGTRLTVL.

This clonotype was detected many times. The DNA for the CDR3 is TGCAGTGCTAGAGATCCGTTGAGCGGGATGGGTATCACAGATACGCAGTATTTT. Amino acids: CSARDPLSGMGITDTQYF. This rearrangement joins TRBV20-1 to TRBJ2-3, with 7 bases aligning to TRBD2. Germline-derived CDR1 and CDR2 are DFQATT and SNEGSKA (reference sequence). This CDR3 region has 18 residues. The J segment lost 2 bases and the V segment lost 0 bases, leaving 14 bases of the junction unmatched.